The 22 T cell receptor beta chains below all came from one sample that was sequenced in a study of graft-versus-host responses after intestinal transplantation (dated by TCRdb to the early 2020s). These TCRs are of unknown antigen specificity. The intended sense of this specimen's time point label: cells obtained before transplantation from donor or recipient. Library generation was performed with the immunoSEQ multiplex PCR assay. TCRdb stores this immuneACCESS table with in-frame sequences only. Part of the clones is absent; in the studies checked, under half of the shortfall reflects unresolved V genes, and no reason is known for the rest. This sample lists tens of thousands of clones; over 85% were detected once. The ten largest account for around 0.57% of the sample. Sequencing used unstimulated CD8+ T cells sorted from spleen or lymph node cells, obtained before intestinal transplant. These receptor sequences come from a human donor who received an intestinal transplant.

The chain is built from TRBV7-3 and TRBJ1-1; 11 bases map to TRBD1. The CDR3 sequence is 19 residues long. Looked up from germline, CDR1 is SGHTA and CDR2 is FQGTGA. The trim removed 1 base at V and 2 bases at J, leaving 12 bases unmatched. CDR3 bases: TGTGCCAGCAGCTTAATTGGCGGGACAGGGGGACCCGTAAACACTGAAGCTTTCTTT. This translates into CASSLIGGTGGPVNTEAFF. Full variable domain (missing parts from reference TRBV7-3 and TRBJ1-1): GAGVSQTPSNKVTEKGKYVELRCDPISGHTALYWYRQSLGQGPEFLIYFQGTGAADDSGLPNDRFFAVRPEGSVSTLKIQRTERGDSAVYLCASSLIGGTGGPVNTEAFFGQGTRLTVV.

The chain links TRBV6-1 to TRBJ2-7, with D perhaps being TRBD1 or TRBD2 (5 bases each). This CDR3 is built from 15 residues. The germline CDR1 and CDR2 sequences are MNHNS and SASEGT. Trimming took off 4 bases at V and 1 base at J, with 14 bases between the two ends. CDR3 sequence: CASSALRDGSYEQYF. For the CDR3, the DNA is TGTGCCAGCAGTGCCCTCCGGGACGGTTCCTACGAGCAGTACTTC.

The chain recombines TRBV5-5 with TRBJ2-3; D unclear. There are 12 residues in the CDR3. The V and J ends lost 3 bases and 2 bases respectively, with 4 bases between them. CDR1 and CDR2 from the germline V gene are SGHKS and YYEKEE (reference sequence). This CDR3 reads CASSSITDTQYF. For the CDR3, the DNA is TGTGCCAGCAGCTCTATCACAGATACGCAGTATTTT.

The chain joins TRBV11-2 to TRBJ1-4, with unresolved D. V was clipped by 2 bases and J by 5 bases, with 9 bases between them. The CDR3 runs to 14 residues. The germline V gene encodes CDR1 SGHAT and CDR2 FQNNGV. The CDR3 reads CASSLQGGNEKLFF. In DNA form, the CDR3 reads TGTGCCAGCAGCTTACAAGGCGGGAATGAAAAACTGTTTTTT.

This sequence joins TRBV27 and TRBJ1-5; D remains unclear. Trimming pared 3 bases from V and 2 bases from J, leaving 11 bases between. The CDR3 totals 15 residues. Germline V gene sequence: CDR1 MNHEY, CDR2 SMNVEV (reference sequence). The CDR3 region is CASSLGGYGNQPQHF. As DNA, the CDR3 is TGTGCCAGCAGTTTGGGTGGTTACGGCAATCAGCCCCAGCATTTT.

The rearrangement joins TRBV5-1 to TRBJ2-1; D might be TRBD1 or TRBD2, each matching 5 bases. The length of the CDR3 is 16 residues. The V end was cut by 4 bases, the J end by 6 bases, with 20 bases between. The germline gives CDR1 SGHRS, CDR2 YFSETQ. The CDR3 is CASSSFQAERGNEQFF. In DNA, the CDR3 is TGCGCCAGCAGCAGTTTTCAAGCGGAGAGGGGCAATGAGCAGTTCTTC.

This chain uses TRBV4-1 with TRBJ1-1; D unresolved. Per the germline V gene, CDR1 is MGHRA and CDR2 is YSYEKL. Deletions cut 0 bases from V and 11 bases from J, with 13 bases between. This CDR3 comprises 13 residues. This CDR3 reads CASSQDFGLGAFF. As DNA, the CDR3 is TGCGCCAGCAGCCAAGATTTCGGGTTGGGGGCTTTCTTT.

The genes are TRBV25-1 and TRBJ1-1, with 10 bases aligning to TRBD1. Germline loops: CDR1 MGHDK, CDR2 SYGVNS. The CDR3 has 18 amino acids. The ends lost 1 base at V and 1 base at J; junction bases unmatched: 9. The CDR3 spells CASSEWSGGDRGNTEAFF. CDR3 nucleotides: TGTGCCAGCAGTGAATGGTCTGGCGGGGACAGGGGGAACACTGAAGCTTTCTTT. The whole variable domain, filled in from reference TRBV25-1 and TRBJ1-1, reads EADIYQTPRYLVIGTGKKITLECSQTMGHDKMYWYQQDPGMELHLIHYSYGVNSTEKGDLSSESTVSRIRTEHFPLTLESARPSHTSQYLCASSEWSGGDRGNTEAFFGQGTRLTVV.

The chain employs TRBV19 and TRBJ2-7, with 10 bases aligning to TRBD1. V gave up 5 bases and J gave up 3 bases; unmatched junction bases: 4. This CDR3 comprises 14 residues. Germline CDR1 reads LNHDA; CDR2 reads SQIVND (reference sequence). This CDR3 is CASSFGTGDYEQYF. The DNA of the CDR3 is TGTGCCAGTAGTTTCGGGACAGGGGACTACGAGCAGTACTTC.

This sequence joins TRBV6-1 and TRBJ1-2; D is possibly TRBD1 (6 bases). Per germline, CDR1 MNHNS and CDR2 SASEGT. The CDR3 totals 14 residues. V was pared by 2 bases and J by 3 bases, with 10 bases between. The CDR3 loop reads CASSEPDRYYGYTF. The DNA of the CDR3 is TGTGCCAGCAGTGAACCGGACAGATACTATGGCTACACCTTC.

This clone came up once. This sequence joins TRBV5-1 and TRBJ2-7, with D unclear. Germline CDR1 and CDR2: SGHRS and YFSETQ. The CDR3 is made up of 14 amino acids. Trimming stripped 2 bases from V and 0 bases from J, with 9 bases between. This chain's CDR3 is CASSFSRSSYEQYF. The DNA for the CDR3 is TGCGCCAGCAGCTTTAGTCGAAGCTCCTACGAGCAGTACTTC.

The rearrangement links TRBV4-2 to TRBJ1-2; D perhaps matches TRBD1 (5 bases). This CDR3 spans 12 amino acids. The ends were cut back, 0 bases at V and 8 bases at J, with 7 bases in the middle. Germline assignment: CDR1 LGHNA and CDR2 YNFKEQ. CDR3 protein: CASSQEGVGYTF. In DNA form, the CDR3 reads TGTGCCAGCAGCCAAGAAGGGGTGGGCTACACCTTC.

This chain joins TRBV5-1 and TRBJ2-5; possible D gene TRBD2, 6 bases. CDR1 is SGHRS and CDR2 is YFSETQ in the germline V gene. V lost 0 bases and J lost 6, with 9 bases in between. The CDR3 contains 13 residues. The CDR3: CASSLAGGKTQYF. The DNA of the CDR3 is TGCGCCAGCAGCTTGGCCGGGGGAAAGACCCAGTACTTC.

The chain couples TRBV19 to TRBJ2-7; unclear D gene. The germline CDR1 and CDR2 sequences are LNHDA and SQIVND (reference sequence). The CDR3 runs 15 residues. Trimming cost V 0 bases and J 1 base, with 10 bases left between them. CDR3 protein: CASSIESLGSYEQYF. The DNA for the CDR3 is TGTGCCAGTAGTATAGAATCGTTAGGGTCCTACGAGCAGTACTTC.

V usage is TRBV28 and J usage is TRBJ2-7, with 9 bases that match TRBD1. With 7 bases clipped from V and 2 bases from J, the junction kept 12 bases outside the gene matches. CDR1 MDHEN and CDR2 SYDVKM come from the germline V gene. This CDR3 comprises 16 residues. The CDR3 DNA sequence: TGTGCCAGCACCCCAACGGGACAGGGATACCCCTACGAGCAGTACTTC. It translates to CASTPTGQGYPYEQYF. Supplemented by reference TRBV28 and TRBJ2-7, the full variable domain reads DVKVTQSSRYLVKRTGEKVFLECVQDMDHENMFWYRQDPGLGLRLIYFSYDVKMKEKGDIPEGYSVSREKKERFSLILESASTNQTSMYLCASTPTGQGYPYEQYFGPGTRLTVT.

The chain links TRBV28 to TRBJ1-4, with D unclear. The CDR3 sequence is 14 residues long. CDR1 is MDHEN, CDR2 SYDVKM, per germline. The V gene lost 5 bases and the J gene lost 4 bases, with 11 bases spanning the gap. DNA of the CDR3: TGTGCCAGCAGTCCGGACGGAGGTAATGAAAAACTGTTTTTT. This gives the protein CASSPDGGNEKLFF.

The chain combines TRBV5-6 with TRBJ2-5; 7 nucleotides match TRBD2. Germline assignment: CDR1 SGHDT and CDR2 YYEEEE. This CDR3 has 14 amino acids. V trimming: 2 bases; J trimming: 5 bases; junction bases outside the gene matches: 6. The CDR3 region has the DNA TGTGCCAGCAGCTTTCTAAGGGAGGGGGAGACCCAGTACTTC. This translates into CASSFLREGETQYF.

This sequence joins TRBV4-2 and TRBJ1-1; 11 bases match TRBD1. The V and J ends lost 5 bases and 5 bases, in that order; junction bases with no gene match: 13. Germline V CDR1 and CDR2: LGHNA, YNFKEQ. This CDR3 is built from 17 residues. The DNA of the CDR3 is TGTGCCAGCAGCGAAAGAGCCCCGGGACAGGGGGGGACTGAAGCTTTCTTT. It encodes CASSERAPGQGGTEAFF.

J is TRBJ1-5 and V is TRBV5-1; 9 bases fit TRBD1. There are 19 residues in the CDR3. CDR1 is SGHRS, CDR2 YFSETQ, per germline. After removal of 4 bases from V and 3 bases from J, the junction contained 17 bases not matched to a gene. CDR3 DNA sequence: TGCGCCAGCAGCCTGCGGTGGGACAGGGCCAAGTCCAACAATCAGCCCCAGCATTTT. Encoded protein: CASSLRWDRAKSNNQPQHF.

The V and J genes are TRBV5-6 and TRBJ1-2, with 7 bases matching TRBD1. V was pared by 3 bases and J by 5 bases, with 10 bases of the junction left unmatched. This CDR3 has 15 residues. Germline CDR1 SGHDT, CDR2 YYEEEE. The CDR3: CASSWGGDSVYGYTF. The CDR3 DNA follows: TGTGCCAGCAGCTGGGGGGGGGACAGTGTATATGGCTACACCTTC.

The rearrangement links TRBV4-1 to TRBJ2-5, with TRBD2 identical over 14 bases. Per the germline V gene, CDR1 is MGHRA and CDR2 is YSYEKL. Trimming removed 5 bases from V and 5 bases from J; junction bases left unmatched: 13. The CDR3 totals 18 residues. The DNA of the CDR3 is TGCGCCAGCAGCTTGTCCCCGGGACTAGCGGGAGATGGTGAGACCCAGTACTTC. Protein sequence: CASSLSPGLAGDGETQYF.

About this clone itself: At one end the junction does not follow the germline gene, possibly because of a read error. V and J are TRBV27 and TRBJ2-7, with 8 bases aligning to TRBD1. This CDR3 is 13 amino acids long. Germline assignment: CDR1 MNHEY and CDR2 SMNVEV (reference sequence). The CDR3 is CASSLAPGQVLHF. CDR3 in DNA: TGTGCCAGCAGTTTAGCACCGGGACAGGTACTACACTTC.